This is a list of T cell receptor beta chains from one sample in a study of blood T cell repertoires in COVID-19. Assay: immunoSEQ multiplex PCR; the TCRdb copy retains only in-frame clones and omits some. This sample yields 200,000 to 250,000 clones, of which 86% are seen a single time; about 2% belongs to the top ten. Material for sequencing was peripheral blood. The receptors originated from a woman between 50 and 59 years old with acute or convalescent COVID-19. Both conserved end residues are part of each CDR3. A D gene is named only where the DNA matches it firmly. Clone size, where shown, is once, few, many, or a class for clones that have expanded.

CDR3aa: CASSQDYPEGVTDTQYF
CDR3nt: TGTGCCAGCAGCCAAGATTATCCGGAGGGCGTTACAGATACGCAGTATTTT
d_gene: -
j_gene: TRBJ2-3
abundance: -
v_gene: TRBV14

CDR3aa: CASSLEQGWDTEAFF
CDR3nt: TGTGCCAGCAGCTTAGAACAGGGGTGGGACACTGAAGCTTTCTTT
d_gene: TRBD1
j_gene: TRBJ1-1
abundance: -
v_gene: TRBV11-3

CDR3aa: CSVVSTGNEKLFF
CDR3nt: TGCAGCGTTGTCTCGACGGGTAATGAAAAACTGTTTTTT
d_gene: -
j_gene: TRBJ1-4
abundance: -
v_gene: TRBV29-1

CDR3aa: CASSGQGGQPQSEAFF
CDR3nt: TGTGCCAGCAGCGGACAGGGGGGCCAGCCCCAATCGGAAGCTTTCTTT
d_gene: TRBD1
j_gene: TRBJ1-1
abundance: few
v_gene: TRBV9

CDR3aa: CASSIPGGANGYTF
CDR3nt: TGCGCCAGCAGCATCCCAGGGGGCGCGAATGGCTACACCTTC
d_gene: TRBD1
j_gene: TRBJ1-2
abundance: -
v_gene: TRBV5-1

CDR3aa: CASSESGRINEKLFF
CDR3nt: TGTGCCAGCAGTGAGAGCGGCAGGATTAATGAAAAACTGTTTTTT
d_gene: -
j_gene: TRBJ1-4
abundance: -
v_gene: TRBV25-1

CDR3aa: CATGTGPYNEQFF
CDR3nt: TGTGCCACCGGGACAGGTCCCTACAATGAGCAGTTCTTC
d_gene: TRBD1
j_gene: TRBJ2-1
abundance: once
v_gene: TRBV15

CDR3aa: CAISERLTENYGYTF
CDR3nt: TGTGCCATCAGTGAAAGATTGACAGAGAACTATGGCTACACCTTC
d_gene: -
j_gene: TRBJ1-2
abundance: -
v_gene: TRBV10-3

CDR3aa: CASSYSPGEKLFF
CDR3nt: TGTGCCAGCAGTTACTCGCCGGGGGAAAAACTGTTTTTT
d_gene: -
j_gene: TRBJ1-4
abundance: -
v_gene: TRBV6-5

CDR3aa: CASSATGGNEQFF
CDR3nt: TGTGCCAGCAGCGCTACCGGTGGCAATGAGCAGTTCTTC
d_gene: -
j_gene: TRBJ2-1
abundance: -
v_gene: TRBV7-3

CDR3aa: CASSAGLQPQHF
CDR3nt: TGTGCCAGCAGTGCGGGACTTCAGCCCCAGCATTTT
d_gene: -
j_gene: TRBJ1-5
abundance: once
v_gene: TRBV6-2/TRBV6-3

CDR3aa: CAISRQDSGANVLTF
CDR3nt: TGTGCCATCAGCAGACAGGACTCTGGGGCCAACGTCCTGACTTTC
d_gene: -
j_gene: TRBJ2-6
abundance: -
v_gene: TRBV10-3

CDR3aa: CASSYMDSSYEQYF
CDR3nt: TGTGCCAGCAGTTACATGGACAGCTCCTACGAGCAGTACTTC
d_gene: -
j_gene: TRBJ2-7
abundance: -
v_gene: TRBV6-2/TRBV6-3

CDR3aa: CASTETATYNEQFF
CDR3nt: TGTGCCAGCACGGAGACAGCGACATACAATGAGCAGTTCTTC
d_gene: -
j_gene: TRBJ2-1
abundance: -
v_gene: TRBV9

CDR3aa: CASSVTSGSSGETQYF
CDR3nt: TGTGCCAGCAGCGTGACTAGCGGGAGTTCTGGAGAGACCCAGTACTTC
d_gene: TRBD2
j_gene: TRBJ2-5
abundance: -
v_gene: TRBV9

CDR3aa: CASSVDGGPFYEQYF
CDR3nt: TGTGCCAGCAGCGTGGACGGGGGGCCTTTCTACGAGCAGTACTTC
d_gene: -
j_gene: TRBJ2-7
abundance: -
v_gene: TRBV9

CDR3aa: CASSVPAGGRPGANVLTF
CDR3nt: TGTGCCAGCAGCGTACCCGCGGGGGGGAGGCCTGGGGCCAACGTCCTGACTTTC
d_gene: TRBD2
j_gene: TRBJ2-6
abundance: -
v_gene: TRBV9

CDR3aa: CASSARRGGGNEQFF
CDR3nt: TGTGCCAGCAGTGCGCGTCGGGGGGGCGGTAATGAGCAGTTCTTC
d_gene: TRBD2
j_gene: TRBJ2-1
abundance: -
v_gene: TRBV2

CDR3aa: CASSHSLAGAYEQYF
CDR3nt: TGCGCCAGCAGCCATAGTTTAGCGGGAGCCTACGAGCAGTACTTC
d_gene: TRBD2
j_gene: TRBJ2-7
abundance: -
v_gene: TRBV4-3

CDR3aa: CASSLVGGTEFF
CDR3nt: TGTGCCAGCAGTTTAGTCGGCGGCACCGAGTTCTTC
d_gene: -
j_gene: TRBJ2-1
abundance: -
v_gene: TRBV12-3/TRBV12-4

CDR3aa: CASSFVEAEAFF
CDR3nt: TGTGCCAGCAGTTTTGTGGAGGCTGAAGCTTTCTTT
d_gene: -
j_gene: TRBJ1-1
abundance: -
v_gene: TRBV12-3/TRBV12-4

CDR3aa: CASSHSYRDATNEKLFF
CDR3nt: TGTGCCAGCTCTCACTCCTACAGGGACGCAACTAATGAAAAACTGTTTTTT
d_gene: -
j_gene: TRBJ1-4
abundance: -
v_gene: TRBV18

CDR3aa: CASSPRPGQVGYEQYF
CDR3nt: TGTGCCAGCAGTCCCCGACCGGGACAGGTGGGGTACGAGCAGTACTTC
d_gene: TRBD1
j_gene: TRBJ2-7
abundance: -
v_gene: TRBV27

CDR3aa: CASRPTEEFNTGELFF
CDR3nt: TGTGCCAGCAGGCCTACCGAGGAATTTAACACCGGGGAGCTGTTTTTT
d_gene: -
j_gene: TRBJ2-2
abundance: -
v_gene: TRBV3-1/TRBV3-2

CDR3aa: CASTRDSSSYNSPLHF
CDR3nt: TGTGCCAGCACCCGGGACAGTAGCTCCTATAATTCACCCCTCCACTTT
d_gene: TRBD1
j_gene: TRBJ1-6
abundance: once
v_gene: TRBV2

CDR3aa: CASSLGYRAGDNEQFF
CDR3nt: TGTGCCAGCAGCTTAGGTTATAGGGCAGGGGACAATGAGCAGTTCTTC
d_gene: -
j_gene: TRBJ2-1
abundance: -
v_gene: TRBV11-2

CDR3aa: CASSYSTGGADTQYF
CDR3nt: TGTGCCAGCAGTTACTCGACGGGGGGGGCAGATACGCAGTATTTT
d_gene: TRBD2
j_gene: TRBJ2-3
abundance: once
v_gene: TRBV6-5

CDR3aa: CASTTGIPNYGYTF
CDR3nt: TGTGCCAGCACGACCGGGATTCCTAACTATGGCTACACCTTC
d_gene: -
j_gene: TRBJ1-2
abundance: -
v_gene: TRBV18

CDR3aa: CASSYGGQINTGELFF
CDR3nt: TGTGCCAGCAGTTACGGAGGACAGATTAACACCGGGGAGCTGTTTTTT
d_gene: -
j_gene: TRBJ2-2
abundance: -
v_gene: TRBV6-6

CDR3aa: CASSSQRRQGSSYEQYF
CDR3nt: TGTGCCAGCAGCTCCCAACGAAGACAGGGGAGCTCCTACGAGCAGTACTTC
d_gene: TRBD1
j_gene: TRBJ2-7
abundance: -
v_gene: TRBV7-9

CDR3aa: CASSPLGAADTQYF
CDR3nt: TGTGCCAGCAGTCCCCTGGGGGCAGCAGATACGCAGTATTTT
d_gene: -
j_gene: TRBJ2-3
abundance: -
v_gene: TRBV6-5

CDR3aa: CASSPTGLGYTF
CDR3nt: TGCGCCAGCAGCCCAACAGGGCTCGGCTACACCTTC
d_gene: -
j_gene: TRBJ1-2
abundance: -
v_gene: TRBV5-1

CDR3aa: CASSLTGEGTEAFF
CDR3nt: TGTGCCAGCAGTTTAACGGGGGAGGGGACTGAAGCTTTCTTT
d_gene: -
j_gene: TRBJ1-1
abundance: -
v_gene: TRBV27

CDR3aa: CASSPSGQGGWETQYF
CDR3nt: TGTGCCAGCTCACCAAGCGGACAGGGAGGCTGGGAGACCCAGTACTTC
d_gene: TRBD1
j_gene: TRBJ2-5
abundance: -
v_gene: TRBV18

CDR3aa: CASSRISGEQFF
CDR3nt: TGTGCCAGCAGCCGTATAAGCGGGGAGCAGTTCTTC
d_gene: -
j_gene: TRBJ2-1
abundance: -
v_gene: TRBV7-8

CDR3aa: CAWSVRAWDRQMDTEAFF
CDR3nt: TGTGCCTGGAGTGTAAGGGCGTGGGACAGGCAGATGGACACTGAAGCTTTCTTT
d_gene: TRBD1
j_gene: TRBJ1-1
abundance: -
v_gene: TRBV30

CDR3aa: CASSGDRAYEQYF
CDR3nt: TGTGCCAGCAGTGGGGACAGGGCCTACGAGCAGTACTTC
d_gene: TRBD1
j_gene: TRBJ2-7
abundance: -
v_gene: TRBV28

CDR3aa: CASSLGDRQSSYNEQFF
CDR3nt: TGTGCCAGCAGCTTAGGGGACAGGCAGAGCTCCTACAATGAGCAGTTCTTC
d_gene: TRBD1
j_gene: TRBJ2-1
abundance: -
v_gene: TRBV11-3

CDR3aa: CASSWGLAGGPGTDTQYF
CDR3nt: TGCGCCAGCAGCTGGGGACTAGCGGGGGGGCCAGGCACAGATACGCAGTATTTT
d_gene: TRBD2
j_gene: TRBJ2-3
abundance: once
v_gene: TRBV5-1

CDR3aa: CASSVGKAGGRETQYF
CDR3nt: TGTGCCAGCAGCGTTGGGAAAGCGGGGGGGAGAGAGACCCAGTACTTC
d_gene: TRBD2
j_gene: TRBJ2-5
abundance: -
v_gene: TRBV9

CDR3aa: CASSYSQGDTEAFF
CDR3nt: TGTGCCAGCAGTTACTCTCAGGGCGACACTGAAGCTTTCTTT
d_gene: -
j_gene: TRBJ1-1
abundance: -
v_gene: TRBV6-5

CDR3aa: CASSRRLNTEAFF
CDR3nt: TGTGCCAGCAGCAGAAGACTAAACACTGAAGCTTTCTTT
d_gene: -
j_gene: TRBJ1-1
abundance: -
v_gene: TRBV5-4

CDR3aa: CASSKTVVGQATYEQYF
CDR3nt: TGTGCCAGCTCCAAGACGGTTGTGGGACAGGCTACCTACGAGCAGTACTTC
d_gene: TRBD1
j_gene: TRBJ2-7
abundance: -
v_gene: TRBV18

CDR3aa: CASSVQPGQGAPLYGYTF
CDR3nt: TGTGCCAGCAGTGTCCAACCGGGACAGGGGGCGCCCCTATATGGCTACACCTTC
d_gene: TRBD1
j_gene: TRBJ1-2
abundance: -
v_gene: TRBV6-1

CDR3aa: CAISERGGEGEQFF
CDR3nt: TGTGCCATCAGTGAGAGAGGTGGAGAGGGTGAGCAGTTCTTC
d_gene: -
j_gene: TRBJ2-1
abundance: -
v_gene: TRBV10-3

CDR3aa: CASSPRVGQPQHF
CDR3nt: TGTGCCAGCAGCCCACGGGTGGGTCAGCCCCAGCATTTT
d_gene: -
j_gene: TRBJ1-5
abundance: -
v_gene: TRBV12-3/TRBV12-4

CDR3aa: CASRPGLAGGNTGELFF
CDR3nt: TGTGCCAGCAGACCCGGACTAGCGGGGGGTAACACCGGGGAGCTGTTTTTT
d_gene: TRBD2
j_gene: TRBJ2-2
abundance: few
v_gene: TRBV5-4

CDR3aa: CASSFGLDGYTF
CDR3nt: TGTGCCAGCAGTTTCGGTCTAGATGGCTACACCTTC
d_gene: -
j_gene: TRBJ1-2
abundance: -
v_gene: TRBV12-3/TRBV12-4

CDR3aa: CATSRTGGPPYGYTF
CDR3nt: TGTGCCACCTCCCGGACAGGGGGGCCCCCCTATGGCTACACCTTC
d_gene: TRBD1
j_gene: TRBJ1-2
abundance: -
v_gene: TRBV27

CDR3aa: CASSPYWTPSGNTIYF
CDR3nt: TGTGCCAGCAGCCCCTACTGGACACCCTCTGGAAACACCATATATTTT
d_gene: -
j_gene: TRBJ1-3
abundance: -
v_gene: TRBV3-1/TRBV3-2